This T cell receptor (beta chain) was captured in a study of blood T cell repertoires in COVID-19. Whole-study context: The origin of the acute and convalescent COVID-19 samples was the United States, Italy and Spain. PBMCs, B-cell-depleted T cells, or T cells were the source of the cDNA or gDNA that made up the material.

The CDR3 has 14 residues. Between the trimmed V and J ends, which lost 1 base and 2 bases, there was a span of 12 bases. Germline V gene sequence: CDR1 SQVTM, CDR2 ANQGSEA. Per the original methods: Amplification of reference gene primers was used by the study to estimate nucleated cell counts. The protocol was immunoSEQ multiplex PCR, while the TCRdb copy is restricted to in-frame clones and leaves out a portion. The D gene and trimming were derived from the DNA, and the V and J assignments and clone size from that table. There are some 150,000 clones in the sample; about nine tenths occur only once, and just under 0.95% lies in the top ten.

This clonotype was obtained from a woman in her 50s with acute or convalescent COVID-19. The rearrangement links TRBV29-1 to TRBJ2-7; TRBD1 might be the D (5 bases). Material: peripheral blood. The CDR3 sequence is CSVEGQGGPYEQYF. CDR3 nucleotides: TGCAGCGTTGAAGGGCAGGGTGGCCCCTACGAGCAGTACTTC.